The 26 T cell receptor beta chains listed next were all sequenced from one sample in a study of neurological immune-mediated disorders. TCRdb re-derived calls from the 5' RACE reads in MiXCR, one entry per CDR3 protein. This table has approximately 82,000 distinct CDR3 sequences, about 13% appearing once. Time point reported: longitudinal time-point 2. The specimen was PBMCs. These receptors all come from a female donor with HTLV-1-associated myelopathy (HAM/TSP).

This clonotype was counted at least ten times. CDR3 sequence reads: CSARVAGGREQYF. The CDR3 region has the DNA TGCAGTGCTAGAGTGGCGGGGGGCCGGGAGCAGTACTTC. The chain has TRBV20-1 and TRBJ2-7; TRBD2 matches 8 bases. V lost 1 base, J lost 7 bases, and 6 bases stayed unmatched. Germline V gene lookup returns CDR1 DFQATT and CDR2 SNEGSKA (reference sequence). CDR3 size: 13 residues.

This clonotype was seen a handful of times. The chain employs TRBV20-1 and TRBJ2-1, with TRBD2 matching over 10 bases. Germline V gives CDR1 DFQATT, CDR2 SNEGSKA (reference sequence). Trimming took 6 bases from V and 2 from J; bases not matched to a gene: 7. CDR3 length: 15 residues. In nucleotides, the CDR3 is TGCAGTGCGAACGAGCGGGGGGGTGCCTACAATGAGCAGTTCTTC. Its protein product is CSANERGGAYNEQFF.

This clonotype has ten or more counts. The rearrangement links TRBV4-2 to TRBJ2-6; 8 bases agree with TRBD1. Germline lookup yields CDR1 LGHNA and CDR2 YNFKEQ. The CDR3 has 17 amino acids. The ends lost 1 base at V and 0 bases at J; junction bases unmatched: 2. The DNA of the CDR3 is TGTGCCAGCAGCCAAGTGGGGACAGGCTCTGGGGCCAACGTCCTGACTTTC. Protein sequence: CASSQVGTGSGANVLTF.

The rearrangement joins TRBV5-1 to TRBJ2-1; TRBD1 agrees at 8 bases. The trim removed 4 bases at V and 9 bases at J, leaving 3 bases unmatched. Germline CDR1 SGHRS, CDR2 YFSETQ. The CDR3 is made up of 12 amino acids. The CDR3 spells CASSEDRAEQFF. CDR3 nucleotides: TGCGCCAGCAGCGAGGACAGGGCTGAGCAGTTCTTC.

This clonotype was seen repeatedly, ten times or more. The gene calls are TRBV5-1 and TRBJ2-3; the D is unclear. Trimming left V 4 bases short and J 2 bases short, with 11 bases between. Germline loops: CDR1 SGHRS, CDR2 YFSETQ. The CDR3 loop spans 14 amino acids. This chain's CDR3 is CASSPDTYTDTQYF. The CDR3 region has the DNA TGCGCCAGCAGCCCCGACACGTACACAGATACGCAGTATTTT.

This clonotype appeared many times. The rearrangement uses TRBV5-1 and TRBJ1-2; D is uncertain. Germline V CDR1 and CDR2: SGHRS, YFSETQ. V shed 4 bases and J shed 0 bases, with 4 bases lying between them. The CDR3 is 12 amino acids. The CDR3 DNA is TGCGCCAGCAGCATAGCTAACTATGGCTACACCTTC. This codes for CASSIANYGYTF.

This clonotype was seen repeatedly, ten times or more. This chain links TRBV6-5 with TRBJ1-1; D not certain. The germline V and J ends were trimmed by 0 bases and 2 bases, with 10 bases remaining between them. The CDR3 totals 15 residues. Germline values: CDR1 MNHEY, CDR2 SVGAGI. The CDR3 is CASSYSGSSNTEAFF. The CDR3 bases are TGTGCCAGCAGTTACTCGGGCAGCAGTAACACTGAAGCTTTCTTT.

Comments on this clonotype: The CDR3 does not end in the conserved phenylalanine or tryptophan, so this is likely a read error. The V and J genes are TRBV6-5 and TRBJ1-1; D not certain. V lost 0 bases, J lost 4 bases, and 18 bases lay in between. The CDR3 sequence is 17 residues long. Looked up from germline, CDR1 is MNHEY and CDR2 is SVGAGI. CDR3 loop: CASSYSEFWARGTEAFL. The CDR3 region has the DNA TGTGCCAGCAGTTACTCGGAATTTTGGGCCCGCGGCACTGAAGCTTTCCTT.

The rearrangement joins TRBV29-1 to TRBJ2-7, with 7 positions matching TRBD2. The ends lost 7 bases at V and 3 bases at J; junction bases unmatched: 6. The length of the CDR3 is 12 residues. Germline lookup yields CDR1 SQVTM and CDR2 ANQGSEA. CDR3: CSGRGGGYEQYF. CDR3 bases: TGCAGCGGTCGGGGCGGGGGCTACGAGCAGTACTTC.

The chain employs TRBV27 and TRBJ1-1; TRBD1 matches 12 bases. This CDR3 is built from 16 residues. Germline CDR1 is MNHEY and CDR2 is SMNVEV (reference sequence). Trimming cost V 6 bases and J 1 base; bases outside gene matches: 6. The DNA for the CDR3 is TGTGCCAGCAGGGGACAGGGGGCGCCCCGGAACACTGAAGCTTTCTTT. Translating gives CASRGQGAPRNTEAFF.

This clonotype has ten or more counts. The CDR3 DNA is TGCAGTGCTAGGCCAAACGACTCCTACGAGCAGTACTTC. It encodes CSARPNDSYEQYF. The chain recombines TRBV20-1 with TRBJ2-7; D is undetermined. Trimming pared 3 bases from V and 0 bases from J, leaving 9 bases between. The CDR3 has 13 residues. Germline V gene sequence: CDR1 DFQATT, CDR2 SNEGSKA (reference sequence).

This clonotype was observed at least ten times. The chain couples TRBV20-1 to TRBJ2-3; 8 positions agree with TRBD2. The CDR3 contains 15 residues. Germline V gene lookup returns CDR1 DFQATT and CDR2 SNEGSKA (reference sequence). The V gene end was trimmed by 6 bases and the J gene end by 2 bases; junction bases not matched to a gene: 10. The CDR3 is CSAQVERGYTDTQYF. The CDR3 DNA sequence: TGCAGTGCCCAGGTCGAGCGGGGGTACACAGATACGCAGTATTTT.

There are many counts of this clonotype. The genes are TRBV5-1 and TRBJ1-1; 7 nucleotides agree with TRBD1. V lost 4 bases to trimming and J lost 10 bases; unmatched junction nucleotides: 10. The CDR3 length is 13 residues. Germline V CDR1 and CDR2: SGHRS, YFSETQ. CDR3 loop: CASSLTGPGTAFF. CDR3 sequence (DNA): TGCGCCAGCAGCCTGACAGGGCCGGGGACAGCTTTCTTT. The whole variable domain, filled in from reference TRBV5-1 and TRBJ1-1, reads KAGVTQTPRYLIKTRGQQVTLSCSPISGHRSVSWYQQTPGQGLQFLFEYFSETQRNKGNFPGRFSGRQFSNSRSEMNVSTLELGDSALYLCASSLTGPGTAFFGQGTRLTVV.

This clonotype counts as medium-sized. The gene calls are TRBV4-2 and TRBJ2-3, with TRBD2 identical over 14 bases. V lost 0 bases to trimming and J lost 6 bases; unmatched junction nucleotides: 11. This CDR3 spans 19 amino acids. CDR1 is LGHNA, CDR2 YNFKEQ, per germline. The CDR3 sequence is CASSQDRATSGGVRDTQYF. The CDR3 nucleotides are TGTGCCAGCAGCCAAGATCGAGCGACTAGCGGGGGGGTCAGGGATACGCAGTATTTT.

This clonotype occurred many times. This chain joins TRBV11-2 and TRBJ2-1; 7 positions agree with TRBD1. The CDR3 spans 15 residues. CDR1 and CDR2 (germline): SGHAT, FQNNGV. Trimming took 5 bases from V and 5 from J; bases not matched to a gene: 9. CDR3 bases: TGTGCCAGCAGCACCTATAGGGGGCGAGACAATGAGCAGTTCTTC. It codes for CASSTYRGRDNEQFF.

This clonotype came up many times. CDR3 DNA: TGCGCCAGCAGCCAAGAAGGACTAGCGGGATACAATGAGCAGTTCTTC. Amino acid sequence: CASSQEGLAGYNEQFF. The chain uses TRBV4-1 and TRBJ2-1, with 12 bases lining up with TRBD2. CDR3 length: 16 residues. The V and J ends lost 0 bases and 4 bases, in that order; junction bases with no gene match: 1. Germline lookup yields CDR1 MGHRA and CDR2 YSYEKL.

This clonotype showed up just a few times. The chain couples TRBV7-8 to TRBJ2-7; D gene ambiguous. CDR1 SGHVS and CDR2 FQNEAQ come from the germline V gene. CDR3 length equals 15 residues. Trimming stripped 1 base from V and 2 bases from J, with 12 bases between. Written as DNA, the CDR3 is TGTGCCAGCAGCTTAGTTTACAGTACAACCTACGAGCAGTACTTC. This encodes CASSLVYSTTYEQYF.

This clonotype was seen only a few times. The CDR3 DNA is TGTGCCAGCTCCTTGGGGAAGACTAGCGAACAAGAGACCCAGTACTTC. It encodes CASSLGKTSEQETQYF. The chain uses TRBV5-6 and TRBJ2-5, with TRBD2 matching 8 bases. Unmatched junction bases numbered 13, after V lost 7 bases and J lost 2 bases. The germline CDR1 and CDR2 sequences are SGHDT and YYEEEE. CDR3 size: 16 residues.

Many counts were recorded for this clonotype. The rearrangement joins TRBV5-5 to TRBJ2-7, with TRBD1 as a possible D gene (6 bases). The CDR3 extends over 16 amino acids. The germline V and J ends were trimmed by 1 base and 4 bases, with 18 bases remaining between them. CDR1 and CDR2 from the germline V gene are SGHKS and YYEKEE (reference sequence). In DNA form, the CDR3 reads TGTGCCAGCAGCTTGTTATGGGACATTAATTTATACGAGCAGTACTTC. Translating it yields CASSLLWDINLYEQYF. Full variable domain (rest looked up from reference TRBV5-5 and TRBJ2-7): DAGVTQSPTHLIKTRGQQVTLRCSPISGHKSVSWYQQVLGQGPQFIFQYYEKEERGRGNFPDRFSARQFPNYSSELNVNALLLGDSALYLCASSLLWDINLYEQYFGPGTRLTVT.

This clonotype was detected ten times or more. The chain is built from TRBV4-2 and TRBJ1-5; D might be TRBD1 (5 bases). The CDR3 totals 16 residues. Germline CDR1 is LGHNA and CDR2 is YNFKEQ. V was clipped by 0 bases and J by 0 bases, with 9 bases between them. CDR3 sequence reads: CASSQEPGRSNQPQHF. The DNA for the CDR3 is TGTGCCAGCAGCCAAGAGCCGGGACGTAGCAATCAGCCCCAGCATTTT.

Remarks on this clonotype: Because the CDR3 is missing its conserved closing phenylalanine or tryptophan, this is likely a read error. The DNA is omitted, as the CDR3 cannot be located on it reliably, and the CDR3 follows TCRdb's listing. The chain links TRBV4-1 to TRBJ1-1; TRBD1, the table's D call, was not compared with the DNA. The CDR3 comprises 15 residues, both ends counted. Germline values: CDR1 MGHRA, CDR2 YSYEKL. The CDR3 loop reads CASSRPGTKNTEAVL.

This clonotype was detected many times. The chain has TRBV5-1 and TRBJ1-2, with D tentatively TRBD1 (5 bases). This CDR3 has 16 residues. Trimming took off 4 bases at V and 0 bases at J, with 16 bases between the two ends. Germline loops: CDR1 SGHRS, CDR2 YFSETQ. The CDR3 here is CASSPLEKGPNYGYTF. The CDR3 bases are TGCGCCAGCAGCCCCCTGGAGAAGGGACCTAACTATGGCTACACCTTC.

This clonotype came up many times. This chain joins TRBV20-1 and TRBJ2-7; D is unclear. V lost 3 bases to trimming and J lost 7 bases, with 13 bases between them. Germline CDR1 DFQATT, CDR2 SNEGSKA (reference sequence). The CDR3 runs 12 residues. The CDR3 spells CSARVGDREQYF. Here the CDR3 DNA reads TGCAGTGCTAGGGTAGGAGACCGGGAGCAGTACTTC.

This clonotype was seen at least ten times. The chain carries TRBV28 and TRBJ1-6; D unclear. V was pared by 2 bases and J by 8 bases, with 7 bases between. The CDR3 is made up of 13 amino acids. CDR1 is MDHEN, CDR2 SYDVKM, per germline. The CDR3 DNA sequence: TGTGCCAGCAGTTTACTGACTGATTCACCCCTCCACTTT. It encodes CASSLLTDSPLHF.

This clonotype was seen repeatedly, ten times or more. This chain connects TRBV20-1 to TRBJ2-3; 8 bases map to TRBD2. Germline V gives CDR1 DFQATT, CDR2 SNEGSKA (reference sequence). The length of the CDR3 is 15 residues. The J segment lost 3 bases and the V segment lost 0 bases, leaving 5 bases of the junction unmatched. The CDR3 DNA reads as TGCAGTGCTAGAGATCAAAGCGGGGGAACAGATACGCAGTATTTT. This translates into CSARDQSGGTDTQYF.

This clonotype was seen at least ten times. V and J are TRBV3-1 and TRBJ2-2; 9 positions match TRBD2. V shed 7 bases, J shed 6 bases, and the junction held 6 bases outside the gene matches. Germline values: CDR1 LGHDT, CDR2 YNNKEL (reference sequence). The CDR3 contains 14 residues. The CDR3 DNA reads TGTGCCAGCAACATCGGCGGGGGGGCCGGGGAGCTGTTTTTT. Its translation is CASNIGGGAGELFF.